This is a list of T cell receptor beta chains from one sample in a study of blood T cell repertoires in COVID-19. Sequenced by immunoSEQ multiplex PCR; TCRdb stores in-frame clones only, minus some. Seen here are roughly 120,000 clones, 84% observed once, and the top ten hold 7.5% to 10%. Sequenced material: peripheral blood. All receptors come from a woman aged 40-49 years with acute or convalescent COVID-19. Each CDR3 is given with its conserved first and last residue. The order of the fields is clone size, V gene, J gene, D gene, CDR3 protein, CDR3 DNA. A D gene is named only where the DNA matches it firmly. Clone size is stated in some rows and not others, as once, few, many or a class when expanded.

size: NA; V: TRBV6-1; J: TRBJ1-1; D: NA; CDR3: CASSEGQNLVTNTEAFF; DNA: TGTGCCAGCAGTGAAGGGCAGAACCTGGTTACGAACACTGAAGCTTTCTTT
size: NA; V: TRBV14; J: TRBJ2-5; D: NA; CDR3: CASSQVTGLVQTQYF; DNA: TGTGCCAGCAGCCAAGTCACCGGGTTGGTACAGACCCAGTACTTC
size: NA; V: TRBV30; J: TRBJ2-5; D: NA; CDR3: CAWSDRPETQYF; DNA: TGTGCCTGGAGTGACAGGCCGGAGACCCAGTACTTC
size: NA; V: TRBV27; J: TRBJ1-2; D: NA; CDR3: CASSLSVADSNYGYTF; DNA: TGTGCCAGCAGTTTATCGGTCGCAGACTCTAACTATGGCTACACCTTC
size: NA; V: TRBV2; J: TRBJ1-1; D: NA; CDR3: CASIWDSDTEAFF; DNA: TGTGCCAGCATTTGGGACTCTGACACTGAAGCTTTCTTT
size: NA; V: TRBV5-1; J: TRBJ2-7; D: TRBD1; CDR3: CASSPTGTGLSYEQYF; DNA: TGCGCCAGCAGCCCCACCGGGACAGGCCTATCCTACGAGCAGTACTTC
size: few; V: TRBV5-5; J: TRBJ1-4; D: NA; CDR3: CASSLVGDGANEKLFF; DNA: TGTGCCAGCAGCTTGGTAGGGGATGGAGCTAATGAAAAACTGTTTTTT
size: NA; V: TRBV6-6; J: TRBJ2-1; D: NA; CDR3: CASSYSFMAEQFF; DNA: TGTGCCAGCAGTTACTCCTTTATGGCAGAGCAGTTCTTC
size: NA; V: TRBV3-1/TRBV3-2; J: TRBJ2-7; D: NA; CDR3: CASSLYSGTYSYEQYF; DNA: TGTGCCAGCAGCCTATATTCCGGGACATACTCCTACGAGCAGTACTTC
size: NA; V: TRBV7-5; J: TRBJ1-1; D: NA; CDR3: CVRSPRIGTENTEAFF; DNA: TGTGTCAGAAGCCCTAGGATCGGGACAGAGAACACTGAAGCTTTCTTT
size: NA; V: TRBV9; J: TRBJ2-5; D: NA; CDR3: CASSAGQLQETQYF; DNA: TGTGCCAGCAGCGCGGGACAACTCCAAGAGACCCAGTACTTC
size: NA; V: TRBV3-1/TRBV3-2; J: TRBJ2-5; D: NA; CDR3: CASSQDTGGNYF; DNA: TGTGCCAGCAGCCAAGATACCGGCGGGAACTACTTC
size: NA; V: TRBV2; J: TRBJ2-7; D: TRBD1; CDR3: CASSSGQGYEQYF; DNA: TGTGCCAGCAGTTCGGGACAGGGGTACGAGCAGTACTTC
size: NA; V: TRBV10-3; J: TRBJ1-4; D: NA; CDR3: CAISARDDEKLFF; DNA: TGTGCCATCAGTGCCAGGGATGATGAAAAACTGTTTTTT
size: few; V: TRBV5-8; J: TRBJ2-7; D: TRBD1; CDR3: CASTRGQGYSEQYF; DNA: TGTGCCAGCACGCGGGGACAGGGATATTCAGAGCAGTACTTC
size: NA; V: TRBV6-5; J: TRBJ1-4; D: TRBD1; CDR3: CASSSGRTGTGEKLFF; DNA: TGTGCCAGCAGTTCGGGGCGGACAGGGACCGGTGAAAAACTGTTTTTT
size: NA; V: TRBV5-5; J: TRBJ1-3; D: NA; CDR3: CASSGGGAGNTIYF; DNA: TGTGCCAGCAGCGGAGGAGGGGCTGGAAACACCATATATTTT
size: NA; V: TRBV21-1; J: TRBJ2-7; D: NA; CDR3: CASSKLIGTYEQYF; DNA: TGTGCCAGCAGCAAATTGATCGGGACTTACGAGCAGTACTTC
size: NA; V: TRBV3-1/TRBV3-2; J: TRBJ2-7; D: NA; CDR3: CASSLGVGEQYF; DNA: TGTGCCAGCAGCCTAGGGGTGGGGGAGCAGTACTTC
size: few; V: TRBV28; J: TRBJ1-4; D: NA; CDR3: CASSLFGGGNEKLFF; DNA: TGTGCCAGCAGTTTATTCGGCGGGGGGAATGAAAAACTGTTTTTT
size: NA; V: TRBV4-1; J: TRBJ2-2; D: TRBD2; CDR3: CASSQDRDYLVGELFF; DNA: TGCGCCAGCAGCCAAGACCGGGACTATCTCGTCGGGGAGCTGTTTTTT
size: NA; V: TRBV6-4; J: TRBJ2-1; D: TRBD2; CDR3: CASSDSSSGVHEQFF; DNA: TGTGCCAGCAGTGACTCTTCTAGCGGGGTGCATGAGCAGTTCTTC